Included here is one TCR beta chain sequence, with context. The repertoire was sequenced with immunoSEQ multiplex PCR; TCRdb's copy has only in-frame clones and lacks some. The sample lists 160,000 or so clones, 65% to 85% seen once, with 8% to 13% in the top ten. V lost 5 bases and J 3 bases, leaving 10 bases between the germline ends. Germline V lookup: CDR1 MNHEY, CDR2 SVGAGI. This CDR3 spans 13 amino acids. The record originates from a study of blood T cell repertoires in COVID-19. The clonotype originates from a man aged 55 to 70 with active or convalescent COVID-19. The genes are TRBV6-5 and TRBJ2-5; weak D call: TRBD2 (6 bases). The specimen sequenced was peripheral blood. The CDR3 DNA is TGTGCCAGCAGTCGGACTATAAAAGAGACCCAGTACTTC. Translated: CASSRTIKETQYF.